These 26 T cell receptor beta chains came from one sample sequenced in a study of blood T cell repertoires in COVID-19. This table comes from immunoSEQ multiplex PCR, and its TCRdb copy is limited to in-frame clones, with some not included. The sample lists around 100,000 clones; about 90% were seen once. The sequencing input was peripheral blood. These receptor sequences come from a man in his forties or fifties in a cohort sampled during active COVID-19.

The chain recombines TRBV3-1 (or the pseudogene TRBV3-2) with TRBJ2-7; no definite D call. Trimming cost V 4 bases and J 1 base, with 11 bases left between them. Germline V gives CDR1 LGHDT, CDR2 YNNKEL (reference sequence). This CDR3 has 14 residues. CDR3 in amino acids: CASSPHRESYEQYV. CDR3 sequence (DNA): TGTGCCAGCAGCCCGCACCGCGAGTCCTACGAGCAGTACGTC.

The chain links TRBV5-4 to TRBJ2-2; D unclear. The length of the CDR3 is 15 residues. Trimming shortened V by 1 base and J by 1 base, and 8 bases separated the two germline ends. Germline assignment: CDR1 SGHNT and CDR2 YYREEE (reference sequence). CDR3 residues: CASSLRSGNTGELFF. The CDR3 nucleotides read TGTGCCAGCAGCTTGCGGTCAGGGAACACCGGGGAGCTGTTTTTT. Supplemented by reference TRBV5-4 and TRBJ2-2, the full variable domain reads ETGVTQSPTHLIKTRGQQVTLRCSSQSGHNTVSWYQQALGQGPQFIFQYYREEENGRGNFPPRFSGLQFPNYSSELNVNALELDDSALYLCASSLRSGNTGELFFGEGSRLTVL.

This chain links TRBV14 with TRBJ1-2; the D gene is possibly TRBD1 (6 bases). The V gene lost 5 bases and the J gene lost 1 base, with 17 bases spanning the gap. CDR1 is SGHDN, CDR2 FVKESK, per germline. This CDR3 has 16 residues. CDR3 nucleotides: TGTGCCAGCAGCGCAATGGCGGACAGAATTAACTATGGCTACACCTTC. Translation: CASSAMADRINYGYTF.

The gene calls are TRBV7-9 and TRBJ1-5; 7 bases are shared with TRBD1. V gave up 11 bases and J gave up 8 bases; unmatched junction bases: 9. The CDR3 contains 12 residues. Germline V CDR1 and CDR2: SEHNR, FQNEAQ (reference sequence). CDR3 sequence reads: CASSTGAKPQHF. Written as DNA, the CDR3 is TGTGCCTCCAGTACAGGGGCGAAGCCCCAGCATTTT.

V and J are TRBV19 and TRBJ2-3; TRBD2 agrees at 8 bases. CDR1 is LNHDA and CDR2 is SQIVND in the germline V gene (reference sequence). The CDR3 extends over 14 amino acids. Trimming removed 4 bases from V and 3 bases from J; junction bases left unmatched: 3. This CDR3 is CASSNAGGTDTQYF. The CDR3 coding sequence is TGTGCCAGTAGTAATGCGGGGGGAACAGATACGCAGTATTTT.

The V and J genes are TRBV6-5 and TRBJ2-5, with 8 bases that match TRBD2. The CDR3 is made up of 12 amino acids. The germline V gene encodes CDR1 MNHEY and CDR2 SVGAGI. Trimming removed 8 bases from V and 4 bases from J; junction bases left unmatched: 3. CDR3 sequence: CASARGGETQYF. Here the CDR3 DNA reads TGTGCCAGCGCACGGGGGGGAGAGACCCAGTACTTC.

The CDR3 spells CASSSPGQGKSEAFF. The DNA of the CDR3 is TGTGCCAGTAGTTCCCCGGGACAGGGTAAGTCGGAAGCTTTCTTT. The chain recombines TRBV19 with TRBJ1-1; 9 nucleotides match TRBD1. Germline V lookup: CDR1 LNHDA, CDR2 SQIVND (reference sequence). The ends lost 5 bases at V and 8 bases at J; junction bases unmatched: 12. The CDR3 runs 15 residues.

This chain uses TRBV5-6 with TRBJ1-2; D ambiguous. The germline V gene has CDR1 SGHDT and CDR2 YYEEEE. The ends were cut back, 3 bases at V and 0 bases at J, with 9 bases in the middle. The CDR3 loop spans 14 amino acids. In DNA form, the CDR3 reads TGTGCCAGCAGCTCGATGGGCGCTAACTATGGCTACACCTTC. Translation: CASSSMGANYGYTF.

V and J are TRBV18 and TRBJ1-1; 12 positions agree with TRBD1. The germline CDR1 and CDR2 sequences are KGHSH and LQKENI. The CDR3 loop spans 17 amino acids. The J segment lost 5 bases and the V segment lost 3 bases, leaving 10 bases of the junction unmatched. CDR3 protein: CASSPGQGAVGGTEAFF. CDR3 DNA sequence: TGTGCCAGCTCACCGGGACAGGGGGCGGTTGGAGGGACTGAAGCTTTCTTT.

DNA for the CDR3: TGCGCCAGCAGCCAAGATCTAGCGGGGGGTTCACACCAGTACTTC. Translated, it gives CASSQDLAGGSHQYF. The V call is TRBV4-1, the J call TRBJ2-5; 11 positions match TRBD2. The CDR3 is made up of 15 amino acids. The J segment lost 10 bases and the V segment lost 0 bases, leaving 7 bases of the junction unmatched. Germline-derived CDR1 and CDR2 are MGHRA and YSYEKL.

J is TRBJ2-6 and V is TRBV5-4, with TRBD2 identical over 13 bases. Germline assignment: CDR1 SGHNT and CDR2 YYREEE (reference sequence). V shed 4 bases and J 0 bases; nucleotides not matched to a gene: 4. The CDR3 sequence is 18 residues long. In nucleotides, the CDR3 is TGTGCCAGCAGCGCGGGACTAGCGGGGAACTCTGGGGCCAACGTCCTGACTTTC. It specifies CASSAGLAGNSGANVLTF.

This clone appeared a single time. V usage is TRBV12-3 or TRBV12-4 and J usage is TRBJ2-7; D remains ambiguous. The CDR3 has 12 amino acids. V lost 3 bases to trimming and J lost 3 bases, with 6 bases between them. CDR3: CASSFVSYEQYF. CDR3 DNA sequence: TGTGCCAGCAGTTTCGTGAGCTACGAGCAGTACTTC.

The chain combines TRBV14 with TRBJ2-7; 7 nucleotides line up with TRBD1. CDR1 is SGHDN, CDR2 FVKESK, per germline. The CDR3 is 15 residues long. V shed 0 bases and J 6 bases; nucleotides not matched to a gene: 8. The CDR3 DNA is TGTGCCAGCAGCCAAGATAGCGAGGGGGCGGTCGAGCAGTACGTC. This gives the protein CASSQDSEGAVEQYV.

The genes are TRBV13 and TRBJ1-2; 11 nucleotides match TRBD1. Germline trimming cut 4 bases from V and 4 bases from J; bases unmatched to any gene: 11. Looked up from germline, CDR1 is PRHDT and CDR2 is FYEKMQ (reference sequence). There are 17 residues in the CDR3. The CDR3 reads CASSSRDRGYEGYGYTF. CDR3 DNA sequence: TGTGCCAGCAGCTCCAGGGACAGGGGGTACGAAGGCTATGGCTACACCTTC.

CDR3 nucleotides: TGTGCCAGCAGCCAATCCTATGGTGGCTACACCTTC. Protein: CASSQSYGGYTF. The rearrangement links TRBV14 to TRBJ1-2; D gene uncertain. The CDR3 extends over 12 amino acids. Germline V gene sequence: CDR1 SGHDN, CDR2 FVKESK. Trimming shortened V by 2 bases and J by 7 bases, and 8 bases separated the two germline ends.

This chain connects TRBV6-5 to TRBJ1-2, with 9 bases fitting TRBD1. This CDR3 is built from 15 residues. Germline values: CDR1 MNHEY, CDR2 SVGAGI. V was clipped by 0 bases and J by 2 bases; unmatched bases: 1. CDR3 protein: CASSYSDRGNYGYTF. The CDR3 bases are TGTGCCAGCAGTTACTCGGACAGGGGAAACTATGGCTACACCTTC.

This clone has just one count. The chain combines TRBV7-2 with TRBJ2-2; TRBD2 matches at 8 bases. Per germline, CDR1 SGHTA and CDR2 FQGNSA. CDR3 length: 16 amino acids. The V gene end was trimmed by 4 bases and the J gene end by 1 base; junction bases not matched to a gene: 5. The CDR3 coding sequence is TGTGCCAGCAGCTCCAGAGGGACTAGGAACACCGGGGAGCTGTTTTTT. This translates into CASSSRGTRNTGELFF.

The chain recombines TRBV6-1 with TRBJ2-7; D perhaps matches TRBD1 (5 bases). CDR3 length: 13 residues. Germline V gene sequence: CDR1 MNHNS, CDR2 SASEGT. Trimming pared 3 bases from V and 4 bases from J, leaving 10 bases between. The CDR3 region is CASSETDYYEQYV. CDR3 coding DNA: TGTGCCAGCAGTGAGACAGATTATTACGAGCAGTACGTC.

V gene TRBV7-3 combines with J gene TRBJ1-3; 11 bases agree with TRBD1. The CDR3 is 18 residues long. Losses at the gene ends were 0 bases for V and 0 bases for J; bases not matched to a gene: 4. Germline CDR1 and CDR2: SGHTA and FQGTGA. CDR3 region: CASSLTGTGGSSGNTIYF. The CDR3, as DNA: TGTGCCAGCAGCTTAACTGGGACAGGGGGTAGCTCTGGAAACACCATATATTTT.

The DNA of the CDR3 is TGTGCCAGCTGGGACAATGGGGTCGATCGGTTCTTC. This codes for CASWDNGVDRFF. The chain combines TRBV6-5 with TRBJ2-1, with D perhaps matching TRBD1 (6 bases). CDR3 length: 12 amino acids. CDR1 is MNHEY and CDR2 is SVGAGI in the germline V gene. Trimming left V 8 bases short and J 15 bases short, with 20 bases between.

The chain uses TRBV27 and TRBJ2-2; TRBD2 agrees at 10 bases. Germline-derived CDR1 and CDR2 are MNHEY and SMNVEV (reference sequence). CDR3 length: 15 residues. The junction had 1 base not matched to a gene; V was cut back by 5 bases and J by 1 base. As DNA, the CDR3 is TGTGCCAGCAGTCGACTAGCGGGGAACACCGGGGAGCTGTTTTTT. Translated: CASSRLAGNTGELFF.

The rearrangement uses TRBV5-1 and TRBJ1-3; weak D call: TRBD1 (6 bases). The V end lost 2 bases, the J end lost 0 bases, and 15 bases lay between the germline ends. The CDR3 runs 17 residues. The germline V gene encodes CDR1 SGHRS and CDR2 YFSETQ. The CDR3 loop is CASSFQPGTTSGNTIYF. CDR3 nucleotide sequence: TGCGCCAGCAGCTTCCAGCCAGGGACAACCTCTGGAAACACCATATATTTT.

This clone was seen only once. The chain has TRBV11-2 and TRBJ2-7, with 11 positions matching TRBD2. V lost 4 bases, J lost 2 bases, and 7 bases stayed unmatched. The germline gives CDR1 SGHAT, CDR2 FQNNGV. The CDR3 extends over 16 amino acids. The CDR3, as DNA: TGTGCCAGCAGCTCCCTGAATAGCGGGGGGGCCTACGAGCAGTACGTC. Its protein is CASSSLNSGGAYEQYV.

The V gene is TRBV18, the J gene TRBJ2-5, with 10 bases lining up with TRBD1. CDR3 size: 16 residues. J gave up 2 bases and V 3 bases, and 6 bases lay outside the gene matches. Per germline, CDR1 KGHSH and CDR2 LQKENI. CDR3 sequence reads: CASSPSRTGGQETQYF. CDR3 in DNA: TGTGCCAGCTCACCGTCGAGGACAGGGGGACAAGAGACCCAGTACTTC.

This clone was recorded only once. This rearrangement joins TRBV27 to TRBJ2-3, with D possibly matching TRBD1 (5 bases). From germline, CDR1 is MNHEY and CDR2 SMNVEV (reference sequence). V was shortened by 6 bases and J by 1 base, with 8 bases between the two germline ends. CDR3 size: 13 residues. CDR3 residues: CASRGHGTDTQYF. The CDR3 DNA reads TGTGCCAGCAGAGGACACGGCACAGATACGCAGTATTTT.

The gene calls are TRBV19 and TRBJ2-7; TRBD1 agrees at 7 bases. V gave up 6 bases and J gave up 0 bases; unmatched junction bases: 8. The CDR3 has 15 amino acids. The V gene's germline CDR1 is LNHDA and CDR2 SQIVND (reference sequence). The CDR3 DNA reads TGTGCCAGTAGGCCCGGGACAGTAAGCTCCTACGAGCAGTACGTC. It specifies CASRPGTVSSYEQYV.